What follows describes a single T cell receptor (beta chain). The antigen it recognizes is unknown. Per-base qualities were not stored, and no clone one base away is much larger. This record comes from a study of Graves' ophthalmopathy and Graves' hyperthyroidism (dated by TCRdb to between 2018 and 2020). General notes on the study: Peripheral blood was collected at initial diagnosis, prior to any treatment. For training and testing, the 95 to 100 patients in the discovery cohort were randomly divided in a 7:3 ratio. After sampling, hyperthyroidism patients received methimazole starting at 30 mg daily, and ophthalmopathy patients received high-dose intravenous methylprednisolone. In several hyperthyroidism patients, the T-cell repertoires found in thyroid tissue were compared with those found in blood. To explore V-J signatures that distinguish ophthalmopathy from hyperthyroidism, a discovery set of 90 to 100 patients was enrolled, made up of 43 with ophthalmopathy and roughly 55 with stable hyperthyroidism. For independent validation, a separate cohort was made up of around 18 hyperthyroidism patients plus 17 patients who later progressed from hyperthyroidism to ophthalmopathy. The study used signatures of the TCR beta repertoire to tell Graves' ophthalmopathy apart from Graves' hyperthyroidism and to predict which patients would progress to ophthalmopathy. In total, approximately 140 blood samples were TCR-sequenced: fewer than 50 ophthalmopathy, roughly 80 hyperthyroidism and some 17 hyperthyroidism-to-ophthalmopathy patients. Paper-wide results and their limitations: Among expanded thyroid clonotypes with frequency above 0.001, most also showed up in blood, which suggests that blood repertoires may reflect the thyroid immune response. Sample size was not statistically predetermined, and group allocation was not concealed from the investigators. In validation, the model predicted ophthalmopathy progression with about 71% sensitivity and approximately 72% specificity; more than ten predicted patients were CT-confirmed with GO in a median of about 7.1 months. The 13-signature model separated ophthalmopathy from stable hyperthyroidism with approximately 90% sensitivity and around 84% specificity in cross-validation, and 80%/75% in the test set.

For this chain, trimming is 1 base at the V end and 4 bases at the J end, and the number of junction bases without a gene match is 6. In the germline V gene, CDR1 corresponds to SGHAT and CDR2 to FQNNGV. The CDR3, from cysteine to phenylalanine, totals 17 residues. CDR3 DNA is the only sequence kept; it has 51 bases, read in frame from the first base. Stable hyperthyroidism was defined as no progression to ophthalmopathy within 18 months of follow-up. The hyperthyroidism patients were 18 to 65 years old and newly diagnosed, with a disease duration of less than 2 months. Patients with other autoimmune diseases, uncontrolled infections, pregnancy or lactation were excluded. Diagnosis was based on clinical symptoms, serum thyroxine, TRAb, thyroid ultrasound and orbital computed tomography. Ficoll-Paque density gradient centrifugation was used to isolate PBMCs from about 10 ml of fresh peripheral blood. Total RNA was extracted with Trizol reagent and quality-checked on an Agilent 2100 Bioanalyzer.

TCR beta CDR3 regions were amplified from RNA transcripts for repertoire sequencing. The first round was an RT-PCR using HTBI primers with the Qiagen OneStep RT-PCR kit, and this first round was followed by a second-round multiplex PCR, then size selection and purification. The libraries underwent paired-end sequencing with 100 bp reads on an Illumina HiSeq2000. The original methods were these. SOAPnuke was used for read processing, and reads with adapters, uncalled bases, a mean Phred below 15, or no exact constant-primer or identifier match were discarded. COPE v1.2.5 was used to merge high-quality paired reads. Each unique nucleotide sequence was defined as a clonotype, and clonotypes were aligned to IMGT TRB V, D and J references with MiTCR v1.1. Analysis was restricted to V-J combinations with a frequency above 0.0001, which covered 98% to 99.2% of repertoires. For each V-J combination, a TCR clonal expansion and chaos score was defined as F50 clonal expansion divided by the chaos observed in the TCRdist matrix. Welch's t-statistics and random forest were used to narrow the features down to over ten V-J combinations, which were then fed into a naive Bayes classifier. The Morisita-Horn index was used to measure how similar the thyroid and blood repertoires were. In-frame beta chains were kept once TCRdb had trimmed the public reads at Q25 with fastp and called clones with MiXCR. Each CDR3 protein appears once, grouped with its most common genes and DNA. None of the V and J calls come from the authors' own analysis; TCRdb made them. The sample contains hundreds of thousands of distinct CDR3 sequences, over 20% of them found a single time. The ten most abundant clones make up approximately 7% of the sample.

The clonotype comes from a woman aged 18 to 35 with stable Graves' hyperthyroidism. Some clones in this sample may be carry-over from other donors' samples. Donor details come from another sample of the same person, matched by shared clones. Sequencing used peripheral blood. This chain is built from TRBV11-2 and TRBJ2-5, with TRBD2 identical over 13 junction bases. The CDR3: CASSLVRLAGGRETQYF. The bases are TGTGCCAGCAGCTTAGTTCGACTAGCGGGGGGCCGAGAGACCCAGTACTTC.